These 20 T cell receptor beta chains were sequenced from one sample in a study of OX40 agonist ivuxolimab in advanced cancers. Method: immunoSEQ multiplex PCR; TCRdb's copy keeps in-frame clones and lacks some. The repertoire has around 110,000 clones, 91% of them found once; the top ten carry 1.2%. Sequencing was performed on CD4+ or CD8+ T cells sorted from blood, taken in a trial of the OX40 agonist ivuxolimab. These receptors came from an adult with an advanced solid tumor such as melanoma, head and neck, liver or kidney cancer.

The sample holds one count of this clone. The V gene is TRBV30, the J gene TRBJ2-5; D perhaps matches TRBD2 (6 bases). Germline loops: CDR1 GTSNPN, CDR2 SVGIG (reference sequence). Trimming removed 4 bases at V and 5 bases at J, with 14 bases between. The CDR3 consists of 13 residues. The CDR3, as DNA: TGTGCCTGGATCGTGGGAGGAGGGGAGACCCAGTACTTC. Residues: CAWIVGGGETQYF. Supplemented by reference TRBV30 and TRBJ2-5, the full variable domain reads SQTIHQWPATLVQPVGSPLSLECTVEGTSNPNLYWYRQAAGRGLQLLFYSVGIGQISSEVPQNLSASRPQDRQFILSSKKLLLSDSGFYLCAWIVGGGETQYFGPGTRLLVL.

Note on this clone: A much larger clone differs from this one at a single base, so this may be a read error. The genes are TRBV6-5 and TRBJ1-5; TRBD1 is a possible D gene (5 bases). This CDR3 has 14 residues. The V and J ends lost 5 bases and 0 bases respectively, with 8 bases between them. Germline V gene data show CDR1 as MNHEY and CDR2 as SVGAGI. CDR3 DNA: TGTGCCAGCAGTCACAGGTATAGCAATCAGCCCCAGCATTTT. Its translation: CASSHRYSNQPQHF.

The chain uses TRBV5-6 and TRBJ2-7; 12 bases line up with TRBD1. The CDR3 extends over 16 amino acids. Per the germline V gene, CDR1 is SGHDT and CDR2 is YYEEEE. Trimming removed 4 bases from V and 4 bases from J; junction bases left unmatched: 9. The CDR3 DNA reads as TGTGCCAGCAGCGGGATCCCGGGACAGGGGGCGTACGAGCAGTACTTC. Its translation: CASSGIPGQGAYEQYF.

The chain joins TRBV4-1 to TRBJ2-7; D gene ambiguous. The CDR3 totals 13 residues. V lost 1 base and J 2 bases, leaving 6 bases between the germline ends. CDR1 is MGHRA and CDR2 is YSYEKL in the germline V gene. CDR3: CASSQVEAYEQYF. CDR3 DNA sequence: TGCGCCAGCAGCCAAGTAGAGGCCTACGAGCAGTACTTC.

V usage is TRBV9 and J usage is TRBJ1-1; D gene ambiguous. Trimming took off 0 bases at V and 4 bases at J, with 13 bases between the two ends. Germline V gene sequence: CDR1 SGDLS, CDR2 YYNGEE. This CDR3 is 15 amino acids long. As DNA, the CDR3 is TGTGCCAGCAGCGTAGCTGCCAAAGGCGGCACTGAAGCTTTCTTT. Translation: CASSVAAKGGTEAFF.

CDR3 bases: TGTGCCAGCAGCGGGGTTACGGGCCAGCCCCAGCATTTT. Its translation is CASSGVTGQPQHF. The genes are TRBV9 and TRBJ1-5; no clear D gene. CDR3 length: 13 residues. Germline-derived CDR1 and CDR2 are SGDLS and YYNGEE. V lost 3 bases to trimming and J lost 7 bases, with 11 bases between them. Supplemented by reference TRBV9 and TRBJ1-5, the full variable domain reads DSGVTQTPKHLITATGQRVTLRCSPRSGDLSVYWYQQSLDQGLQFLIQYYNGEERAKGNILERFSAQQFPDLHSELNLSSLELGDSALYFCASSGVTGQPQHFGDGTRLSIL.

The chain uses TRBV28 and TRBJ2-3, with 12 bases identical to TRBD2. Germline loops: CDR1 MDHEN, CDR2 SYDVKM. There are 16 residues in the CDR3. J lost 0 bases, V lost 4 bases, and 2 bases had no gene match. As DNA, the CDR3 is TGTGCCAGCAGTTCTAGCGGGAGGGGTAGCACAGATACGCAGTATTTT. Translated, it gives CASSSSGRGSTDTQYF.

The chain links TRBV7-3 to TRBJ1-5; TRBD1 agrees at 9 bases. From germline, CDR1 is SGHTA and CDR2 FQGTGA. The CDR3 sequence is 16 residues long. The V gene end was trimmed by 7 bases and the J gene end by 6 bases; junction bases not matched to a gene: 13. Written as DNA, the CDR3 is TGTGCCAGCACCGAGGGACGGGACAGGGATCGTCAGCCCCAGCATTTT. Amino acids: CASTEGRDRDRQPQHF.

This clone was seen only a few times. The CDR3 region has the DNA TGTGCCAGCAGCTTGAACAGAGACGAGCAGTACTTC. Its protein is CASSLNRDEQYF. This sequence joins TRBV7-6 and TRBJ2-7; D unresolved. There are 12 residues in the CDR3. Trimming stripped 3 bases from V and 5 bases from J, with 8 bases between. Germline assignment: CDR1 SGHVS and CDR2 FNYEAQ.

J is TRBJ1-1 and V is TRBV6-1; D unresolved. The CDR3 is 13 residues long. Germline CDR1 reads MNHNS; CDR2 reads SASEGT. The V end lost 0 bases, the J end lost 7 bases, and 9 bases lay between the germline ends. The CDR3 region has the DNA TGTGCCAGCAGTGAAGCGCGGGGAGGTGAAGCTTTCTTT. It translates to CASSEARGGEAFF.

The chain is built from TRBV19 and TRBJ2-1, with D perhaps matching TRBD1 (6 bases). CDR1 LNHDA and CDR2 SQIVND come from the germline V gene (reference sequence). Trimming stripped 1 base from V and 9 bases from J, with 19 bases between. This CDR3 region has 16 residues. CDR3 region: CASSIGWQGPGSEQFF. As DNA, the CDR3 is TGTGCCAGTAGTATAGGGTGGCAGGGGCCGGGGTCTGAGCAGTTCTTC.

The rearrangement uses TRBV25-1 and TRBJ1-1; no clear D gene. In germline, CDR1 is MGHDK, CDR2 SYGVNS. There are 12 residues in the CDR3. V lost 4 bases and J 8 bases, leaving 11 bases between the germline ends. In DNA form, the CDR3 reads TGTGCCAGCAGTGCAGGCGTCTGGGAAGCTTTCTTT. Protein sequence: CASSAGVWEAFF.

This chain links TRBV5-5 with TRBJ2-7; 10 nucleotides match TRBD1. This CDR3 comprises 15 residues. Germline lookup yields CDR1 SGHKS and CDR2 YYEKEE (reference sequence). The trim removed 0 bases at V and 1 base at J, leaving 1 base unmatched. In DNA form, the CDR3 reads TGTGCCAGCAGCTTGGAGGGACAGGGGTCCTACGAGCAGTACTTC. Translating it yields CASSLEGQGSYEQYF.

The rearrangement joins TRBV19 to TRBJ1-3, with D possibly TRBD1 on 5 matching bases. Germline-derived CDR1 and CDR2 are LNHDA and SQIVND (reference sequence). V was trimmed by 7 bases and J by 4 bases, leaving 17 bases between them. The CDR3 contains 15 residues. The CDR3 nucleotides read TGTGCCAGTATCCCGGACACCGAGCGGGGAAACACCATATATTTT. It translates to CASIPDTERGNTIYF.

This CDR3 is CASSTDNSYEQYF. CDR3 sequence (DNA): TGCGCCAGCAGTACGGACAACTCCTACGAGCAGTACTTC. The chain employs TRBV10-1 and TRBJ2-5, with a weak D call TRBD1 (5 bases). The end of the DNA is better explained by TRBJ2-7, so the J call may be wrong. This CDR3 is built from 13 residues. Germline V lookup: CDR1 WNHNN, CDR2 SYGVQD (reference sequence).

The chain carries TRBV2 and TRBJ1-5; D not resolved. The CDR3 consists of 15 residues. Trimming pared 1 base from V and 3 bases from J, leaving 10 bases between. Germline lookup yields CDR1 SNHLY and CDR2 FYNNEI. For the CDR3, the DNA is TGTGCCAGCAGTGAAGACGGGCGGATCAATCAGCCCCAGCATTTT. Its protein is CASSEDGRINQPQHF. Full variable domain (rest looked up from reference TRBV2 and TRBJ1-5): EPEVTQTPSHQVTQMGQEVILRCVPISNHLYFYWYRQILGQKVEFLVSFYNNEISEKSEIFDDQFSVERPDGSNFTLKIRSTKLEDSAMYFCASSEDGRINQPQHFGDGTRLSIL.

V is TRBV9 and J is TRBJ2-6; 8 nucleotides align to TRBD2. J gave up 2 bases and V 2 bases, and 6 bases lay outside the gene matches. Germline CDR1 and CDR2: SGDLS and YYNGEE. The CDR3 has 17 residues. DNA for the CDR3: TGTGCCAGCAGCGTTAGTAGCGGGACGACTGGGGCCAACGTCCTGACTTTC. It translates to CASSVSSGTTGANVLTF.

This clone was recorded once. The chain couples TRBV7-9 to TRBJ2-5; no clear D gene. Germline CDR1 and CDR2: SEHNR and FQNEAQ (reference sequence). V lost 4 bases and J 1 base, leaving 10 bases between the germline ends. The CDR3 is 14 residues long. The CDR3 loop reads CASSYRAPQETQYF. CDR3 DNA: TGTGCCAGCAGCTACCGGGCCCCCCAAGAGACCCAGTACTTC.

The chain has TRBV21-1 and TRBJ1-2. TRBV21-1 is reported as a pseudogene. This CDR3 spans 12 amino acids. This CDR3 is CASTLGPCCYTF. The DNA for the CDR3 is TGTGCCAGCACCTTGGGACCTTGTTGCTACACCTTC.

This clone was seen just once. The chain carries TRBV6-6 and TRBJ2-7; a weak D match, TRBD2 (6 bases). Trimming took off 7 bases at V and 6 bases at J, with 10 bases between the two ends. Germline loops: CDR1 MNHNY, CDR2 SVGAGI (reference sequence). The CDR3 has 11 amino acids. CDR3 sequence (DNA): TGTGCCAGCATGGAGGGGCGCGAGCAGTACTTC. Its translation is CASMEGREQYF.